A few counts support the clone carrying this T cell receptor beta chain. No antigen is known for it. The data belong to a study of T cells in Graves' hyperthyroidism and ophthalmopathy. TCR beta CDR3 sequences were amplified from RNA transcripts. RT-PCR in the first round (using the HTBI primer set) targeted the TCR CDR3. A single record per CDR3 protein comes from TCRdb applying MiXCR to the multiplex PCR reads. The sample lists 660,000 or so distinct CDR3 sequences; less than 25% were seen once. V gave up 5 bases and J gave up 3 bases, with 14 bases separating them. The V gene's germline CDR1 is SGHTA and CDR2 FQGNSA. The CDR3 length is 14 residues. The study's findings and limits: Classification by a 13 V-J model distinguished ophthalmopathy from stable hyperthyroidism.

In making diagnoses, clinical symptoms, serum thyroxine and TRAb, thyroid ultrasound and orbital computed tomography were all used. Fresh peripheral blood, 8 to 10 ml, was the source of the PBMCs. The specimen was blood. The rearrangement links TRBV7-2 to TRBJ2-7; D may correspond to TRBD1 or TRBD2 (5 bases each). The sequence derives from a man aged 30 to 39 with Graves' ophthalmopathy. The CDR3 loop is CASSRLTGHYEQYF. The DNA of the CDR3 is TGTGCCAGCAGCCGACTAACGGGGCACTACGAGCAGTACTTC.